This T cell receptor (beta chain) emerged from a study of control samples from healthy donors and cancer patients. The table came from immunoSEQ multiplex PCR; TCRdb's copy has only in-frame clones and leaves some out. The data contain some 140,000 clones, approximately 94% of them singletons. The sequence came from a man aged 35 to 55 in good health. Sequencing used blood.

The DNA for the CDR3 is TGTGCCAGCAGCTTGGCCTCGGACAGTAGGTCCTCTGGAAACACCATATATTTT. The encoded protein is CASSLASDSRSSGNTIYF. V and J are TRBV5-6 and TRBJ1-3, with D possibly TRBD1 on 6 matching bases. The CDR3 spans 18 residues. V was pared by 0 bases and J by 0 bases, with 16 bases between. CDR1 and CDR2 from the germline V gene are SGHDT and YYEEEE.